The 2 T cell receptor beta chains below all came from one sample that was sequenced in a study of blood T cells in healthy people across ages. The second PCR ran about 6 to 12 cycles with a sample-barcoded 5' primer and J-beta primers. TCRdb analysed the 5' RACE reads with MiXCR anew, one entry per CDR3 protein. Of about 800,000 distinct CDR3 sequences in the sample, approximately 25% were seen once. This sample was shared with a second study, whose subject was T cells of mothers and their children.

Sequencing used blood. These receptors were obtained from a boy aged 10-17 years in good health.

This clonotype showed up many times. The chain combines TRBV6-2 or TRBV6-3 with TRBJ2-1; D is unclear. CDR1 and CDR2 from the germline V gene are MNHEY and SVGEGT. This CDR3 spans 11 amino acids. V shed 7 bases and J shed 8 bases, with 9 bases lying between them. The CDR3 DNA is TGTGCCAGCAACAAGGGCTATGAGCAGTTCTTC. It encodes CASNKGYEQFF.

This clonotype was seen a handful of times. V is TRBV29-1 and J is TRBJ2-1, with D perhaps matching TRBD1 (6 bases). The J call may be wrong; the DNA end is better matched by TRBJ2-7. The CDR3 consists of 16 residues. Germline CDR1 and CDR2: SQVTM and ANQGSEA. The CDR3 protein is CSVEGRTGTYTYEQYF. CDR3 nucleotide sequence: TGCAGCGTTGAAGGTAGGACCGGGACATATACCTACGAGCAGTACTTC.